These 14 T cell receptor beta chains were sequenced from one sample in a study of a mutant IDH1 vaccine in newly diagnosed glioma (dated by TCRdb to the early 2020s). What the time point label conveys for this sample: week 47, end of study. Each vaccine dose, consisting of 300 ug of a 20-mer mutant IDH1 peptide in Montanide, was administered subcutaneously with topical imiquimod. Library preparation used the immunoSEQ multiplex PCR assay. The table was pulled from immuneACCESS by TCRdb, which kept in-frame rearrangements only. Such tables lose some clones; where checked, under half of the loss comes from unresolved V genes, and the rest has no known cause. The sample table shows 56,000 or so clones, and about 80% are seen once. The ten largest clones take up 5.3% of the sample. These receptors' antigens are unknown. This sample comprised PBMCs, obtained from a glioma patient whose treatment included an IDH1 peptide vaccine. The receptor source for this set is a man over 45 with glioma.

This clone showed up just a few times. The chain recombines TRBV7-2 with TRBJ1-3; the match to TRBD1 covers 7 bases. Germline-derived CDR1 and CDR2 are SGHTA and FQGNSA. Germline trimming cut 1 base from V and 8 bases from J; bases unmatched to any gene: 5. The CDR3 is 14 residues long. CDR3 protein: CASSLVGGQDTIYF. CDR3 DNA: TGTGCCAGCAGCTTAGTAGGAGGACAGGACACCATATATTTT.

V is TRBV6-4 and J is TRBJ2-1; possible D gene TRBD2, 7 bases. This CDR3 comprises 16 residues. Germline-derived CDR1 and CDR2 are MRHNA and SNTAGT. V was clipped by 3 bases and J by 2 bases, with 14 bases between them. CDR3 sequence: CASSEGKGGAYNEQFF. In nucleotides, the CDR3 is TGTGCCAGCAGTGAGGGAAAGGGGGGGGCCTACAATGAGCAGTTCTTC.

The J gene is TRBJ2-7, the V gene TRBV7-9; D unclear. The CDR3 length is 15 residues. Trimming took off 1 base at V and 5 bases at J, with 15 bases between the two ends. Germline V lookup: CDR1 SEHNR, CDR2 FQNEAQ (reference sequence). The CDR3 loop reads CASSLVVRDPNEQYF. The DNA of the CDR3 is TGTGCCAGCAGCTTAGTGGTTAGGGATCCCAACGAGCAGTACTTC.

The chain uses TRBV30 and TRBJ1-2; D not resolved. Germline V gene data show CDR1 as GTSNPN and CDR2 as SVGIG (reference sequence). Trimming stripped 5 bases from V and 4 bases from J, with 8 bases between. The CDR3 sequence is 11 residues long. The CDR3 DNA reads TGTGCCTGGGGGATGGGCTATGGCTACACCTTC. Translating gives CAWGMGYGYTF.

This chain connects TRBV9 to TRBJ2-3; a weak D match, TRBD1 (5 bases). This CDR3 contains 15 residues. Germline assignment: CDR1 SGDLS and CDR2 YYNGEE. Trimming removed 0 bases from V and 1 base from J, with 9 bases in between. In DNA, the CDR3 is TGTGCCAGCAGCGTAGCCCAGGGTCGCACAGATACGCAGTATTTT. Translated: CASSVAQGRTDTQYF.

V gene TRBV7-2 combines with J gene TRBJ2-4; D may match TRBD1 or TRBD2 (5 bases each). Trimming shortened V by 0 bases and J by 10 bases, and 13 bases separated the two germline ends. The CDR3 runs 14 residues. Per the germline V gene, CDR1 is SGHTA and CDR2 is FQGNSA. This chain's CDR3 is CASSLARQGRIQYF. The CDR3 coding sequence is TGTGCCAGCAGCTTAGCAAGGCAGGGACGGATTCAGTACTTC.

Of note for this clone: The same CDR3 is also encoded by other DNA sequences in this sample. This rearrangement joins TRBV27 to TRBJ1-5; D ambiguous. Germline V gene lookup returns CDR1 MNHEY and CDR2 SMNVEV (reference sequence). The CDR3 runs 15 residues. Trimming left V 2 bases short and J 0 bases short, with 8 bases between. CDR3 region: CASSLNPLSNQPQHF. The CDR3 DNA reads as TGTGCCAGCAGTTTAAACCCACTTAGCAATCAGCCCCAGCATTTT.

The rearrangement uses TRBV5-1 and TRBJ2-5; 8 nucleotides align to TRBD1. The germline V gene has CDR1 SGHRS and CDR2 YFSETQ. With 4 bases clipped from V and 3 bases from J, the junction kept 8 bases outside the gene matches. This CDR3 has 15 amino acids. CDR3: CASSVYTTGEETQYF. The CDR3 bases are TGCGCCAGCAGCGTTTATACGACAGGGGAAGAGACCCAGTACTTC.

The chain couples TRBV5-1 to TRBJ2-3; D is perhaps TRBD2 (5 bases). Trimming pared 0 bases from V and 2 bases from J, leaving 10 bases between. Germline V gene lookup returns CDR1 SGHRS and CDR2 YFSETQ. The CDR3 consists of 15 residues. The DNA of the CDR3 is TGCGCCAGCAGCTTGGGCGGGCCACCCACAGATACGCAGTATTTT. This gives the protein CASSLGGPPTDTQYF. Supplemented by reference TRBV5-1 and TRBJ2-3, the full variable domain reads KAGVTQTPRYLIKTRGQQVTLSCSPISGHRSVSWYQQTPGQGLQFLFEYFSETQRNKGNFPGRFSGRQFSNSRSEMNVSTLELGDSALYLCASSLGGPPTDTQYFGPGTRLTVL.

In DNA form, the CDR3 reads TGTGCCAGCAGCTCAGGGGCAGACATGAACACTGAAGCTTTCTTT. Translating it yields CASSSGADMNTEAFF. This chain links TRBV7-8 with TRBJ1-1; tentatively, D is TRBD1 (6 bases). V shed 4 bases and J shed 0 bases, with 12 bases lying between them. The CDR3 is made up of 15 amino acids. Germline values: CDR1 SGHVS, CDR2 FQNEAQ.

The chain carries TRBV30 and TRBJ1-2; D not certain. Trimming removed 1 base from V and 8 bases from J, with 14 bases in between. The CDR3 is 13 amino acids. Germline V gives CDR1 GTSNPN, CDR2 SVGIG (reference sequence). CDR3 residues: CAWSDSHTNGYTF. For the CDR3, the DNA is TGTGCCTGGAGTGACAGTCACACTAACGGCTACACCTTC.

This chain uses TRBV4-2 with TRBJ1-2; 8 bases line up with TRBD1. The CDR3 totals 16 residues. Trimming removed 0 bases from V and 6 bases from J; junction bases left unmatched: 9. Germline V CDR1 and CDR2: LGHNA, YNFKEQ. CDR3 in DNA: TGTGCCAGCAGCCAAGATTGGGCTCGACAGGGGCATGGCTACACCTTC. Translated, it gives CASSQDWARQGHGYTF.

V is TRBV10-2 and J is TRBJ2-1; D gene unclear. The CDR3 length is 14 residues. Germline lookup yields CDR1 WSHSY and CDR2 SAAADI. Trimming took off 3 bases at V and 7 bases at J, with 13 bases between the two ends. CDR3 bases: TGCGCCAGCAGTGAAAGAAGGGCAGGAAATGAGCAGTTCTTC. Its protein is CASSERRAGNEQFF.

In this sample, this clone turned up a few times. CDR3 bases: TGTGCCAGCAGCTTAGTTGGGACCGAGCAGTACTTC. This translates into CASSLVGTEQYF. The chain employs TRBV7-9 and TRBJ2-7, with D possibly called TRBD1 or TRBD2 (5 bases each). CDR1 is SEHNR, CDR2 FQNEAQ, per germline (reference sequence). V was trimmed by 1 base and J by 6 bases, leaving 7 bases between them. The CDR3 spans 12 residues.